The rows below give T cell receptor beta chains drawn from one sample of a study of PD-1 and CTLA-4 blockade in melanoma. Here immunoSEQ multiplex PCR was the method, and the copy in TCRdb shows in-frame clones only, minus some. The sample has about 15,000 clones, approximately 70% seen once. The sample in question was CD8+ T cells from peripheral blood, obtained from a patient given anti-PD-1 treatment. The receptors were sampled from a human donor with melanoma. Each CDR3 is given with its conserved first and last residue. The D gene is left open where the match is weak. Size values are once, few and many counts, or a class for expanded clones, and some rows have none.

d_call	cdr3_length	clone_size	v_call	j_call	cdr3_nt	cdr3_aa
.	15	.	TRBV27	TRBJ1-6	TGTGCCAGCACCATTGGAGGCTCCTATAATTCACCCCTCCACTTT	CASTIGGSYNSPLHF
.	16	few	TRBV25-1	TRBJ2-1	TGTGCCAGCAGCCCCCGCGGGTCCTCCTCCTACAATGAGCAGTTCTTC	CASSPRGSSSYNEQFF
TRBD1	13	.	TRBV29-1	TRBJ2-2	TGCAGCGCGACAGGGGCGAACACCGGGGAGCTGTTTTTT	CSATGANTGELFF
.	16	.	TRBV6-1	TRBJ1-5	TGTGCCAGCAGTGAAGCGAGGATTTCGGAAAATCAGCCCCAGCATTTT	CASSEARISENQPQHF
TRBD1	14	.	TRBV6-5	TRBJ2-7	TGTGCCAGCAGTTATAGGGACAGGGTCTACGAGCAGTACTTC	CASSYRDRVYEQYF
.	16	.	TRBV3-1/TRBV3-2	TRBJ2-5	TGTGCCAGCAGCCTAAGAGGCGGGGAGACCCAAGAGACCCAGTACTTC	CASSLRGGETQETQYF
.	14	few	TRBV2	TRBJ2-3	TGTGCCAGCAACACAGGGTCTAGCACAGATACGCAGTATTTT	CASNTGSSTDTQYF
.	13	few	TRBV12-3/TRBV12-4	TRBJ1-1	TGTGCCAGCGTGGGGGGACGATGGACTGAAGCTTTCTTT	CASVGGRWTEAFF
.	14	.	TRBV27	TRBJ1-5	TGTGCCAGCAGTCAATGGGCAGGGGCTCAGCCCCAGCATTTT	CASSQWAGAQPQHF
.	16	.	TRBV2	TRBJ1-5	TGTGCCAGCAGTGCCTCCGAGGGGGGGCTAGATCAGCCCCAGCATTTT	CASSASEGGLDQPQHF
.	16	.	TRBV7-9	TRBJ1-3	TGTGCCAGCAGCTTAAATCTGGGGCTGGCTGGAAACACCATATATTTT	CASSLNLGLAGNTIYF
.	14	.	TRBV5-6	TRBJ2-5	TGTGCCAGCAGCTTGGTGGTTCAGCAAGAGACCCAGTACTTC	CASSLVVQQETQYF
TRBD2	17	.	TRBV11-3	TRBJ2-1	TGTGCCAGCAGCCCAAGGGGTAGCGGGGATTCCTACAATGAGCAGTTCTTC	CASSPRGSGDSYNEQFF
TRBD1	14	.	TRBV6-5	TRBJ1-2	TGTGCCAGCAGTTATCATGCAGGGGGCGATGGCTACACCTTC	CASSYHAGGDGYTF
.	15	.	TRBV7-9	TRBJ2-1	TGTGCCAGCGGGACGGGTCATAGCTCCTACAATGAGCAGTTCTTC	CASGTGHSSYNEQFF
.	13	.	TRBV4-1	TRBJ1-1	TGCGCCAGCAGCCAAGAAGAAGGGGGTGGGGCTTTCTTT	CASSQEEGGGAFF
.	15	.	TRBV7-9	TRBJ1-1	TGTGCCAGCAGCTTGTCGGCTAACTTGAACACTGAAGCTTTCTTT	CASSLSANLNTEAFF
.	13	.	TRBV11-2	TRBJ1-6	TGTGCCAGCAGCACTGCTCCCAATTCACCCCTCCACTTT	CASSTAPNSPLHF
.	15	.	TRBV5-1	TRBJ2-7	TGCGCCAGCAGCTTGATAGGACTGAGCAACTACGAGCAGTACTTC	CASSLIGLSNYEQYF
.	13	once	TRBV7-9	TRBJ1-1	TGTGCCAGCAGCTTAGTAGGGGGAGGTGATGCTTTCTTT	CASSLVGGGDAFF
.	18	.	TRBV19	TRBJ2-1	TGTGCCAGTAGTAATTGGGCCCTACAGGGCTCCTCCTACAATGAGCAGTTCTTC	CASSNWALQGSSYNEQFF
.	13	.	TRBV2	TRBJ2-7	TGTGCCAGCAGTGGGGCTAGCGACTACGAGCAGTACTTC	CASSGASDYEQYF
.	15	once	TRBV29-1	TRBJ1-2	TGCAGCGTTGAAGGGAGAGGACAGAGTAGCTATGGCTACACCTTC	CSVEGRGQSSYGYTF
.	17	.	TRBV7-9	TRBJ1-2	TGTGCCATCGGGGGTTTATCGGCCTCACCAGAGGACTATGGCTACACCTTC	CAIGGLSASPEDYGYTF
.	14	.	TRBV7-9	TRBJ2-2	TGTGCCAGCAGTCGGACAGAGAACACCGGGGAGCTGTTTTTT	CASSRTENTGELFF